This TCR beta chain was captured by sequencing in a study of human T cells and chemical hapten exposure (TCRdb year 2021). Some background on the complete study: For sensitization, 2% DPC in acetone was applied to a 2 cm by 2 cm area of upper inner arm skin. Weekly therapeutic DPC doses were additionally applied to the scalp of patients throughout the approximately 24-week study period. Patch testing was done on the upper back using Finn chambers containing 0.01% DPC, and results were scored after 6 days according to International Contact Dermatitis Research Group standards. The patient cohort, mostly female, included alopecia areata with under or over 50% scalp involvement, alopecia totalis and alopecia universalis. Libraries were pooled for sequencing, and variation in per-sample TCR yields was attributed mainly to small differences in library volumes within the pool. Peripheral blood TCR repertoire changes were tracked in vivo in alopecia patients during primary and secondary sensitization to the hapten diphenylcyclopropenone (DPC). Patient blood was sampled pre-sensitization (week 0) and at 2, 6 and about 24 weeks after DPC sensitization. For TCR sequencing, blood came from about 29 alopecia patients at anywhere from one to four time points (pre-sensitization, 2, 6 and 24 weeks). For every blood RNA sample, sequencing covered both the TCR alpha and TCR beta chains.

The germline V end is reduced by 3 bases and the J end by 7 bases; junction bases left unmatched: 5. From cysteine to phenylalanine, the CDR3 is 14 amino acids long. Only the CDR3 DNA stays, 42 bases, in frame from base 1. Receptor libraries were prepared by RACE. The run used a NextSeq 500. During library preparation, unique molecular identifiers were attached to individual cDNA molecules so that TCRs could be counted in a quantitative, reproducible way. As for the original processing: Samples had a median of 95,638 TCRs, with a range from about 23,224 to 750,000. V, J and CDR3 annotation of the TCR reads was performed with the Decombinator software suite. To make PS versus PT1 abundance plots, every sample was subsampled to the same number of TCRs (28,000). Expanded TCRs were defined as absent before sensitization and observed at least eight times at the 2-week time point. The public reads were reprocessed in TCRdb via fastp at Q25 and MiXCR, keeping in-frame beta chains. Entries that share a CDR3 protein sequence are merged under the most common genes and DNA. The V and J calls come from TCRdb's annotation, not from the publication. This sample holds tens of thousands of distinct CDR3 sequences; about 9.3% were observed only once. The ten top clones hold 25% to 35% of the sample.

This clonotype showed up many times. What this receptor recognizes is not known. Base-call qualities are not available, and no considerably larger clone is one nucleotide away. The time point label for this specimen denotes: pre-sensitization, week 0. Sample treatment or condition, as interpreted from the label and publication: therapeutic diphenylcyclopropenone sensitization with weekly scalp DPC. Unfractionated whole blood was collected in Tempus Blood RNA tubes, and total RNA was extracted from that blood. Blood at each patch-test visit was drawn before the patch test was applied. To be eligible, patients had to be aged 18 to 70, diagnosed with alopecia and judged suitable for DPC therapy, while pregnant patients were excluded. General findings and caveats noted by the study authors: No change with DPC sensitization was found in the number of TCRs above 1 in 1000 frequency, and no evidence of global repertoire structure alterations was found. Expanded TCRs formed significantly more large CDR3 similarity clusters than pre-sensitization or healthy control sets, consistent with antigen-driven responses. Patch test score was positively correlated with the number of PT1 expanded TCRs, with significance at thresholds 8, 16 and 32 but not at 4. Repeated subsampling changed both the strength of the expansion versus patch-test correlation and the threshold at which that correlation became significant. Because every patient had alopecia, a presumed autoimmune disease, the patients' immune response might differ from that of healthy individuals.

The starting material was whole blood, obtained in connection with sensitization to the hapten diphenylcyclopropenone (DPC). The rearranged segments are TRBV12-3 or TRBV12-4 and TRBJ2-1, with 8 middle bases fitting TRBD2. The TCR was taken from a middle-aged man with alopecia areata. Some clones in this sample may be carry-over from other donors' samples. DNA sequence: TGTGCCAGCAGTTTCCTAGCGGGTACAAATGAGCAGTTCTTC. Its amino acids are CASSFLAGTNEQFF.